This T cell receptor beta chain was observed in a study of monozygotic twins with inflammatory bowel disease. TCRdb re-called the 5' RACE reads and catalogs CDR3 proteins one per entry, DNA excluded. The sample table includes around 380,000 distinct CDR3 sequences. The CDR3 totals 11 residues. Germline lookup yields CDR1 SGHRS and CDR2 YFSETQ. Concerning this clonotype: Its antigen is as yet unknown.

Findings and caveats of the study: Fewer clonotypes were shared with others by IBD patients than by healthy twins, especially with disease activity.

Isolation of total RNA was performed on whole blood, with no prior T cell sorting. The rearrangement joins TRBV5-1 to TRBJ2-5. The specimen was blood. This receptor was obtained from a human donor with ulcerative colitis or Crohn's disease, or a healthy co-twin of an affected twin (not recorded which). This CDR3 is CASSLDRAQYF.